This T cell receptor beta chain was profiled in a study of cytomegalovirus exposure and HLA in healthy donors. Findings of the study overall: Several of the most significant clusters were apparently associated with common viral pathogens in a later analysis. Beyond CMV serostatus, there was no information to go on about immune exposure. Being productive about 87% or about 30% of the time was typical of most TCR beta V segments in an earlier analysis.

The CDR3 runs to 14 residues. Trimming removed 6 bases from V and 7 bases from J; junction bases left unmatched: 11. The germline CDR1 and CDR2 sequences are MNHEY and SMNVEV (reference sequence). Primers included in the PCR were 60 Vbeta and 13 Jbeta primers. This table comes from immunoSEQ multiplex PCR, and its TCRdb copy is limited to in-frame clones, with some not included. The table lists fewer than 150,000 clones, approximately 74% of them singletons. Remarks on this clone: Antigen unknown.

The receptor's source is a woman in her forties or fifties in good health and CMV-seropositive. Sequenced material: PBMCs. This chain joins TRBV27 and TRBJ1-2, with TRBD1 identical over 7 bases. As DNA, the CDR3 is TGTGCCAGCAGCCCAACAGGGGTAGTTTTTGGCTACACCTTC. It yields the protein CASSPTGVVFGYTF.